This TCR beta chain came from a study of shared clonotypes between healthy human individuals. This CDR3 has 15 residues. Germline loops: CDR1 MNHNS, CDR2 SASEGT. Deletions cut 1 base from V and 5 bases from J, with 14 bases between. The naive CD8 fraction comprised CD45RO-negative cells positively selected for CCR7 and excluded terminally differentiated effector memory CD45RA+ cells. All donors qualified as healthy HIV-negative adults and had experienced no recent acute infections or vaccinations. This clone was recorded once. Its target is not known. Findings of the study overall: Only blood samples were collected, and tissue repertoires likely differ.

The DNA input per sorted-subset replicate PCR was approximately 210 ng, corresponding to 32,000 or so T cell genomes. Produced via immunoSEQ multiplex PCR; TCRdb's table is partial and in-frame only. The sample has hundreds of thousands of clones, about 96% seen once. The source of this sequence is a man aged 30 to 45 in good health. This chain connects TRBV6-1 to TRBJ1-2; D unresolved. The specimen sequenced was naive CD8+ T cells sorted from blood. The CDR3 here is CASSEGNTAWYGYTF. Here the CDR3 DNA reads TGTGCCAGCAGTGAAGGTAACACAGCGTGGTATGGCTACACCTTC.